Listed below are T cell receptor beta chains from one sample, sequenced in a study of blood T cell repertoires in COVID-19. This table comes from immunoSEQ multiplex PCR, and its TCRdb copy is limited to in-frame clones, with some not included. The sample records roughly 150,000 clones, approximately 82% being singletons. The material sequenced was peripheral blood. The receptors shown here come from a human donor with acute or convalescent COVID-19. The donor label of this sample is uncertain. Both conserved end residues are part of each CDR3. The D gene is left open where the match is weak. Size values are once, few and many counts, or a class for expanded clones, and some rows have none.

d_gene: TRBD1
v_gene: TRBV12-5
abundance: -
j_gene: TRBJ1-1
CDR3aa: CASGLTGGGTEAFF
CDR3nt: TGTGCTAGTGGCCTGACAGGGGGCGGCACTGAAGCTTTCTTT

d_gene: -
v_gene: TRBV2
abundance: -
j_gene: TRBJ1-1
CDR3aa: CASSRGSDTEAFF
CDR3nt: TGTGCCAGCAGCCGGGGGAGCGACACTGAAGCTTTCTTT

d_gene: -
v_gene: TRBV4-1
abundance: -
j_gene: TRBJ1-3
CDR3aa: CASKAGRRGDGVVLYTIYF
CDR3nt: TGCGCCAGCAAAGCGGGCCGGAGGGGAGATGGGGTTGTTTTATACACCATATATTTT

d_gene: -
v_gene: TRBV19
abundance: many
j_gene: TRBJ1-1
CDR3aa: CASSFRGGDTEAFF
CDR3nt: TGTGCCAGTAGCTTCCGTGGGGGGGACACTGAAGCTTTCTTT

d_gene: -
v_gene: TRBV10-2
abundance: -
j_gene: TRBJ1-5
CDR3aa: CASVRDTNQPQHF
CDR3nt: TGCGCCAGCGTCCGGGACACCAATCAGCCCCAGCATTTT

d_gene: -
v_gene: TRBV30
abundance: once
j_gene: TRBJ1-2
CDR3aa: CAWSQGGQIHGYTF
CDR3nt: TGTGCCTGGTCCCAGGGAGGGCAAATTCATGGCTACACCTTC

d_gene: TRBD1
v_gene: TRBV18
abundance: -
j_gene: TRBJ1-2
CDR3aa: CTSSPTTGRSGYTF
CDR3nt: TGTACCAGCTCACCTACGACAGGGCGATCCGGCTACACCTTC

d_gene: -
v_gene: TRBV5-1
abundance: -
j_gene: TRBJ2-7
CDR3aa: CASSLGRDYEQYF
CDR3nt: TGCGCCAGCAGCTTGGGCAGGGACTACGAGCAGTACTTC

d_gene: TRBD2
v_gene: TRBV10-1
abundance: -
j_gene: TRBJ2-7
CDR3aa: CASSDGLAGGRIEQYF
CDR3nt: TGCGCCAGCAGTGATGGACTAGCGGGGGGGCGGATCGAGCAGTACTTC

d_gene: -
v_gene: TRBV20-1
abundance: -
j_gene: TRBJ1-2
CDR3aa: CSARQSYGYTF
CDR3nt: TGCAGTGCTAGACAGTCCTATGGCTACACCTTC

d_gene: -
v_gene: TRBV10-3
abundance: -
j_gene: TRBJ1-2
CDR3aa: CAISERGSGESYGYTF
CDR3nt: TGTGCCATCAGTGAGAGGGGGTCAGGTGAGAGCTATGGCTACACCTTC

d_gene: -
v_gene: TRBV7-3
abundance: once
j_gene: TRBJ2-5
CDR3aa: CASSLTSAETQYF
CDR3nt: TGTGCCAGCAGCTTAACAAGCGCCGAGACCCAGTACTTC

d_gene: TRBD1
v_gene: TRBV3-1/TRBV3-2
abundance: -
j_gene: TRBJ1-1
CDR3aa: CASSRTQGAGEAFF
CDR3nt: TGTGCCAGCAGCCGGACACAGGGGGCAGGTGAAGCTTTCTTT

d_gene: -
v_gene: TRBV6-6
abundance: -
j_gene: TRBJ2-5
CDR3aa: CASGQGETQYF
CDR3nt: TGTGCCAGCGGGCAGGGGGAGACCCAGTACTTC